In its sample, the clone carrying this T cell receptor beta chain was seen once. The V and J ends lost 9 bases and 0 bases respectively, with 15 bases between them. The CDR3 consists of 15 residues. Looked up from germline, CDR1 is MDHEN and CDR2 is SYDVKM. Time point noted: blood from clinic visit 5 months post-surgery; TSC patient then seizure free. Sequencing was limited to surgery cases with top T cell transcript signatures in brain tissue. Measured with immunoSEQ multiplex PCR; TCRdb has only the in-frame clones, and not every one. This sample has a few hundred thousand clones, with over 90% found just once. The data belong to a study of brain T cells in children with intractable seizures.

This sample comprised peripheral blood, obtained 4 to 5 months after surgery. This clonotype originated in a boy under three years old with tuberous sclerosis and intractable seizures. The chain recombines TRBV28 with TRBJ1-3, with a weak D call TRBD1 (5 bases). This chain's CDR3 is CASSPGTTSGNTIYF. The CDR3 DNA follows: TGTGCCAGTTCCCCCGGGACTACCTCTGGAAACACCATATATTTT.